Listed here are 2 T cell receptor beta chains from one sample, sequenced in a study of PD-1 blockade in classical Hodgkin lymphoma. All the patients suffered relapse after autologous stem cell transplantation, and brentuximab vedotin exposure differed. The table came from immunoSEQ multiplex PCR; TCRdb's copy has only in-frame clones and leaves some out. The sample contains about 94,000 clones, about 91% of which appear only once. Sample: peripheral blood mononuclear cells (PBMCs), taken before the second cycle of nivolumab. These receptors were collected from a human donor with classical Hodgkin lymphoma.

Only one count was recorded for this clone. This chain uses TRBV5-4 with TRBJ2-2, with D possibly matching TRBD1 (5 bases). The germline gives CDR1 SGHNT, CDR2 YYREEE (reference sequence). CDR3 length equals 15 residues. V was pared by 0 bases and J by 2 bases, with 8 bases between. For the CDR3, the DNA is TGTGCCAGCAGCTTGGGGCAGGGCAACACCGGGGAGCTGTTTTTT. Protein: CASSLGQGNTGELFF.

This clone was observed a single time. This chain links TRBV30 with TRBJ1-1; unclear D gene. CDR1 is GTSNPN, CDR2 SVGIG, per germline (reference sequence). This CDR3 has 13 amino acids. V shed 3 bases and J shed 1 base, with 9 bases lying between them. CDR3 sequence: CAWRGDRNTEAFF. For the CDR3, the DNA is TGTGCCTGGAGGGGAGATAGGAACACTGAAGCTTTCTTT.